A selection of T cell receptor beta chains follows, all from one sample in a study of T cells after yellow fever vaccination. Each CDR3 protein is one row after TCRdb ran MiXCR on the 5' RACE reads. Of 250,000 to 350,000 distinct CDR3 sequences listed, 6.8% were seen once; the top ten hold roughly a sixth. The sequenced sample was PBMCs, obtained about 41 days after the first yellow fever vaccination. The receptors originated from a young man who received the YFV17D yellow fever vaccine. Both conserved end residues are part of each CDR3. A D gene is named only where the DNA matches it firmly. Size is stated for part of the rows, as once, few or many counts, or as a class when the clone is expanded.

abundance: -; v_gene: TRBV12-3/TRBV12-4; len: 14; j_gene: TRBJ2-6; d_gene: -; CDR3aa: CASSSSGGANVLTF; CDR3nt: TGTGCCAGCAGTTCCTCGGGTGGGGCCAACGTCCTGACTTTC
abundance: few; v_gene: TRBV7-8; len: 17; j_gene: TRBJ1-4; d_gene: -; CDR3aa: CASSSPPGGLANEKLFF; CDR3nt: TGTGCCAGCAGCTCCCCCCCTGGGGGGTTGGCTAATGAAAAACTGTTTTTT
abundance: many; v_gene: TRBV20-1; len: 13; j_gene: TRBJ2-3; d_gene: -; CDR3aa: CSAEGGNTDTQYF; CDR3nt: TGCAGTGCCGAGGGGGGGAACACAGATACGCAGTATTTT
abundance: -; v_gene: TRBV20-1; len: 13; j_gene: TRBJ2-2; d_gene: TRBD1; CDR3aa: CSASQGFPGELFF; CDR3nt: TGCAGTGCCTCACAGGGGTTTCCCGGGGAGCTGTTTTTT
abundance: few; v_gene: TRBV19; len: 13; j_gene: TRBJ2-1; d_gene: -; CDR3aa: CASSIAGTDRQFF; CDR3nt: TGTGCCAGTAGTATAGCTGGCACTGATCGGCAGTTCTTC
abundance: many; v_gene: TRBV28; len: 13; j_gene: TRBJ1-2; d_gene: TRBD1; CDR3aa: CASRQTGGHGYTF; CDR3nt: TGTGCCAGCAGGCAGACAGGGGGCCATGGCTACACCTTC
abundance: -; v_gene: TRBV10-2; len: 15; j_gene: TRBJ1-1; d_gene: -; CDR3aa: CASSESRGFGTEAFF; CDR3nt: TGCGCCAGCAGTGAGTCGCGGGGATTCGGCACTGAAGCTTTCTTT
abundance: few; v_gene: TRBV7-9; len: 16; j_gene: TRBJ1-1; d_gene: TRBD1; CDR3aa: CASSFEQGQENTEAFF; CDR3nt: TGTGCCAGCAGCTTTGAACAGGGACAGGAGAACACTGAAGCTTTCTTT
abundance: few; v_gene: TRBV20-1; len: 15; j_gene: TRBJ2-1; d_gene: TRBD2; CDR3aa: CSAKTTSGGANEQFF; CDR3nt: TGCAGTGCCAAAACGACTAGCGGGGGGGCCAATGAGCAGTTCTTC
abundance: few; v_gene: TRBV7-6; len: 15; j_gene: TRBJ1-3; d_gene: -; CDR3aa: CASSLGSRSGNTIYF; CDR3nt: TGTGCCAGCAGCTTAGGATCCCGCTCTGGAAACACCATATATTTT
abundance: many; v_gene: TRBV28; len: 14; j_gene: TRBJ2-2; d_gene: -; CDR3aa: CASSSLGLTGELFF; CDR3nt: TGTGCCAGCAGCTCCTTGGGGCTAACCGGGGAGCTGTTTTTT
abundance: -; v_gene: TRBV12-3/TRBV12-4; len: 16; j_gene: TRBJ2-5; d_gene: -; CDR3aa: CASSFTRVEGQETQYF; CDR3nt: TGTGCCAGCAGTTTTACCAGGGTCGAAGGACAAGAGACCCAGTACTTC
abundance: few; v_gene: TRBV3-1; len: 15; j_gene: TRBJ1-3; d_gene: -; CDR3aa: CASSQIGGTGNTIYF; CDR3nt: TGTGCCAGCAGCCAAATCGGGGGCACTGGAAACACCATATATTTT
abundance: few; v_gene: TRBV7-9; len: 15; j_gene: TRBJ2-6; d_gene: -; CDR3aa: CASSFVLSGANVLTF; CDR3nt: TGTGCCAGCAGCTTCGTACTCTCTGGGGCCAACGTCCTGACTTTC
abundance: -; v_gene: TRBV6-1; len: 18; j_gene: TRBJ2-5; d_gene: -; CDR3aa: CASSLLGGRGRLHKTQYF; CDR3nt: TGTGCCAGCTCCCTACTCGGGGGGCGGGGGCGCCTCCATAAGACCCAGTACTTC
abundance: few; v_gene: TRBV18; len: 16; j_gene: TRBJ2-3; d_gene: TRBD1; CDR3aa: CASSPNRGSFTDTQYF; CDR3nt: TGTGCCAGCTCACCCAACAGGGGCTCTTTCACAGATACGCAGTATTTT
abundance: many; v_gene: TRBV27; len: 15; j_gene: TRBJ2-1; d_gene: -; CDR3aa: CASSLRQGTYNEQFF; CDR3nt: TGTGCCAGCAGTTTACGGCAGGGTACCTACAATGAGCAGTTCTTC
abundance: -; v_gene: TRBV7-9; len: 12; j_gene: TRBJ2-1; d_gene: -; CDR3aa: CASSPSGHEQFF; CDR3nt: TGTGCCAGCAGCCCCTCGGGCCATGAGCAGTTCTTC
abundance: -; v_gene: TRBV19; len: 12; j_gene: TRBJ2-1; d_gene: -; CDR3aa: CASRQGFNEQFF; CDR3nt: TGTGCCAGTAGACAGGGTTTCAATGAGCAGTTCTTC
abundance: few; v_gene: TRBV5-4; len: 12; j_gene: TRBJ1-1; d_gene: -; CDR3aa: CASSFEEVGAFF; CDR3nt: TGTGCCAGCAGCTTCGAGGAAGTTGGAGCTTTCTTT
abundance: few; v_gene: TRBV27; len: 11; j_gene: TRBJ2-1; d_gene: -; CDR3aa: CASSFRYEQFF; CDR3nt: TGTGCCAGCAGTTTTAGATATGAGCAGTTCTTC
abundance: -; v_gene: TRBV28; len: 16; j_gene: TRBJ1-1; d_gene: TRBD1; CDR3aa: CASSSDRVSMNTEAFF; CDR3nt: TGTGCCAGCAGTTCAGACAGGGTATCGATGAACACTGAAGCTTTCTTT
abundance: few; v_gene: TRBV9; len: 16; j_gene: TRBJ2-4; d_gene: TRBD1; CDR3aa: CASSAQGDLAKNIQYF; CDR3nt: TGTGCCAGCAGCGCACAGGGGGATCTAGCCAAAAACATTCAGTACTTC
abundance: -; v_gene: TRBV27; len: 16; j_gene: TRBJ2-7; d_gene: TRBD1; CDR3aa: CASSTTTGGAHYEQYF; CDR3nt: TGTGCCAGCAGTACCACCACAGGGGGCGCCCACTACGAGCAGTACTTC
abundance: few; v_gene: TRBV14; len: 13; j_gene: TRBJ1-2; d_gene: -; CDR3aa: CASSLDGWNGYTF; CDR3nt: TGTGCCAGCAGCCTCGACGGATGGAATGGCTACACCTTC
abundance: few; v_gene: TRBV27; len: 17; j_gene: TRBJ2-3; d_gene: -; CDR3aa: CASSLTAGDVRTDTQYF; CDR3nt: TGTGCCAGCAGTTTAACCGCAGGGGACGTGAGGACAGATACGCAGTATTTT
abundance: -; v_gene: TRBV30; len: 13; j_gene: TRBJ1-5; d_gene: -; CDR3aa: CAWSPDSDQPQHF; CDR3nt: TGTGCCTGGAGTCCAGACTCGGATCAGCCCCAGCATTTT
abundance: few; v_gene: TRBV6-5; len: 16; j_gene: TRBJ2-2; d_gene: -; CDR3aa: CASSYSKRSNTGELFF; CDR3nt: TGTGCCAGCAGTTACTCGAAGCGGTCAAACACCGGGGAGCTGTTTTTT
abundance: few; v_gene: TRBV28; len: 15; j_gene: TRBJ1-5; d_gene: -; CDR3aa: CASSPFGWANQPQHF; CDR3nt: TGTGCCAGCAGTCCATTCGGGTGGGCCAATCAGCCCCAGCATTTT
abundance: few; v_gene: TRBV4-2; len: 17; j_gene: TRBJ1-4; d_gene: TRBD1; CDR3aa: CASSLADTGATNEKLFF; CDR3nt: TGTGCCAGCAGCCTAGCAGACACAGGGGCAACTAATGAAAAACTGTTTTTT
abundance: -; v_gene: TRBV11-2; len: 16; j_gene: TRBJ1-4; d_gene: -; CDR3aa: CASSLDGGTINEKLFF; CDR3nt: TGTGCCAGCAGCTTAGATGGCGGGACAATAAATGAAAAACTGTTTTTT